A selection of T cell receptor beta chains follows, all from one sample in a study of shared clonotypes between healthy human individuals. Using immunoSEQ multiplex PCR, the repertoire was profiled, and TCRdb retains in-frame clones only, with some absent. The sample yields under 2,000,000 clones, roughly 94% seen once. Sequencing was carried out using naive CD8+ T cells sorted from blood. These receptors came from a man between 18 and 29 years old in good health. The CDR3 runs from the conserved cysteine through the conserved F or W. A D gene is named only where the DNA matches it firmly. Clone size is stated in some rows and not others, as once, few, many or a class when expanded.

>TRBV6-6|.|14|once|TRBJ2-1
CASSYSTEYNEQFF
TGTGCCAGCAGTTACTCGACAGAATACAATGAGCAGTTCTTC
>TRBV18|.|16|.|TRBJ2-7
CASSPPPGEVAYEQYF
TGTGCCAGCTCACCACCCCCAGGGGAAGTAGCCTACGAGCAGTACTTC
>TRBV19|.|13|.|TRBJ2-1
CASLSRMGHEQFF
TGTGCCAGTTTAAGTCGAATGGGCCATGAGCAGTTCTTC
>TRBV11-2|TRBD1|15|.|TRBJ2-7
CASSSPDRGGYEQYF
TGTGCCAGCAGCTCCCCGGACAGGGGGGGGTACGAGCAGTACTTC
>TRBV4-1|.|13|.|TRBJ2-5
CASSQVGVETQYF
TGCGCCAGCAGCCAAGTAGGGGTCGAGACCCAGTACTTC
>TRBV30|.|12|.|TRBJ2-7
CAWSPESYEQYF
TGTGCCTGGAGTCCCGAGTCCTACGAGCAGTACTTC
>TRBV7-9|.|13|.|TRBJ2-1
CASSPEGSNEQFF
TGTGCCAGCAGTCCGGAGGGAAGCAATGAGCAGTTCTTC
>TRBV5-4|.|14|once|TRBJ1-2
CASSPAGGGRGYTF
TGTGCCAGCAGCCCTGCGGGAGGGGGACGTGGCTACACCTTC
>TRBV5-6|TRBD2|18|.|TRBJ2-1
CASSLSRGVRARNNEQFF
TGTGCCAGCAGCTTGAGTCGGGGGGTCAGGGCTCGTAACAATGAGCAGTTCTTC
>TRBV7-6|TRBD1|15|.|TRBJ2-5
CASSWTGGVRETQYF
TGTGCCAGCAGCTGGACAGGGGGGGTTAGAGAGACCCAGTACTTC
>TRBV13|.|15|.|TRBJ2-1
CASSLGATSYNEQFF
TGTGCCAGCAGCTTGGGGGCCACCTCCTACAATGAGCAGTTCTTC
>TRBV7-9|TRBD1|15|.|TRBJ1-5
CASSLGQGNNQPQHF
TGTGCCAGCAGCTTGGGACAGGGGAACAATCAGCCCCAGCATTTT
>TRBV6-5|.|15|.|TRBJ1-5
CASTPVVGSNQPQHF
TGTGCCAGCACCCCGGTGGTGGGGTCCAATCAGCCCCAGCATTTT
>TRBV25-1|TRBD1|18|.|TRBJ2-7
CASSGIVWGQSDTYEQYF
TGTGCCAGCAGTGGAATCGTCTGGGGACAGAGTGATACCTACGAGCAGTACTTC
>TRBV27|.|11|.|TRBJ2-7
CASGYSYEQYF
TGTGCCAGCGGCTACTCCTACGAGCAGTACTTC
>TRBV6-5|.|13|.|TRBJ1-1
CASRELDATRAFF
TGTGCCAGCAGGGAACTGGACGCAACGCGGGCTTTCTTT
>TRBV27|.|15|.|TRBJ2-7
CASSFRGGSKHEQYF
TGTGCCAGCAGTTTTAGGGGGGGCTCTAAGCACGAGCAGTACTTC
>TRBV27|TRBD1|14|.|TRBJ1-6
CASSPGTGNSPLHF
TGTGCCAGCAGTCCCGGGACAGGGAATTCACCCCTCCACTTT
>TRBV13|.|14|.|TRBJ2-7
CASSLHGDPYEQYF
TGTGCCAGCAGCTTACACGGAGACCCGTACGAGCAGTACTTC
>TRBV7-9|TRBD1|16|.|TRBJ2-7
CASSFGTGVGTYEQYF
TGTGCCAGCAGCTTCGGGACAGGCGTCGGGACCTACGAGCAGTACTTC
>TRBV13|.|16|once|TRBJ2-5
CASSQSMDILQETQYF
TGTGCCAGCAGCCAAAGTATGGACATCCTCCAAGAGACCCAGTACTTC
>TRBV10-1|.|12|.|TRBJ2-7
CASSDEGYEQYF
TGCGCCAGCAGTGACGAGGGCTACGAGCAGTACTTC
>TRBV7-2|.|14|.|TRBJ1-6
CASSYTAGGSPLHF
TGTGCCAGCAGCTATACGGCCGGGGGTTCACCCCTCCACTTT
>TRBV7-9|.|15|.|TRBJ2-5
CASGRSLGPLETQYF
TGTGCCAGCGGACGGAGCCTCGGACCTCTGGAGACCCAGTACTTC
>TRBV5-1|TRBD2|16|.|TRBJ2-7
CASSADGTINVYEQYF
TGCGCCAGCAGCGCGGACGGGACTATAAACGTTTACGAGCAGTACTTC
>TRBV4-3|.|14|.|TRBJ2-5
CASSQGLGFETQYF
TGCGCCAGCAGCCAAGGATTGGGTTTTGAGACCCAGTACTTC
>TRBV19|.|15|.|TRBJ2-7
CASSIGPLHSYEQYF
TGTGCCAGTAGTATCGGACCCCTGCACTCCTACGAGCAGTACTTC
>TRBV5-4|TRBD2|14|once|TRBJ2-7
CASSSHSGSYEQYF
TGTGCCAGCAGCTCTCATAGCGGGAGCTACGAGCAGTACTTC
>TRBV11-2|.|14|.|TRBJ1-4
CASSQGQGREKLFF
TGTGCCAGCAGCCAGGGCCAGGGAAGGGAAAAACTGTTTTTT
>TRBV19|TRBD2|14|.|TRBJ2-7
CASSMREGLYEQYF
TGTGCCAGTAGTATGCGGGAGGGCCTCTACGAGCAGTACTTC
>TRBV2|.|15|.|TRBJ2-1
CASSESGASYNEQFF
TGTGCCAGCAGTGAGTCTGGGGCCTCCTACAATGAGCAGTTCTTC
>TRBV10-2|.|17|.|TRBJ2-2
CASSDIVGGANTGELFF
TGCGCCAGCAGTGATATCGTCGGGGGAGCGAACACCGGGGAGCTGTTTTTT
>TRBV6-5|TRBD1|15|.|TRBJ2-1
CASSLVGGAYNEQFF
TGTGCCAGCAGCCTCGTAGGGGGCGCCTACAATGAGCAGTTCTTC
>TRBV6-5|TRBD1|15|once|TRBJ2-7
CASSYSTTGVREQYF
TGTGCCAGCAGTTACTCGACCACAGGGGTCCGGGAGCAGTACTTC
>TRBV10-1|.|13|.|TRBJ1-5
CASSDDSTQPQHF
TGCGCCAGCAGTGATGATAGCACTCAGCCCCAGCATTTT
>TRBV28|.|14|.|TRBJ1-2
CASSFGTGNYGYTF
TGTGCCAGCAGTTTCGGGACGGGGAACTATGGCTACACCTTC